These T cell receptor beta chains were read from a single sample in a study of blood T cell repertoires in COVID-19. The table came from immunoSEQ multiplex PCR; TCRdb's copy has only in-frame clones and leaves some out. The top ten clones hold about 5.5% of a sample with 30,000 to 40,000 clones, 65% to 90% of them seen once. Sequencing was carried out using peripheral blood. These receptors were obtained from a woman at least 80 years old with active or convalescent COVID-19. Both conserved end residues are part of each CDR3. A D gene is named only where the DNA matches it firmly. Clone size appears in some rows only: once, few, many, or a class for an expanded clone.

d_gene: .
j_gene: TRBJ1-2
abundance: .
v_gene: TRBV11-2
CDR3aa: CASSETLANYGYTF
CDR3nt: TGTGCCAGCAGCGAGACACTAGCTAACTATGGCTACACCTTC

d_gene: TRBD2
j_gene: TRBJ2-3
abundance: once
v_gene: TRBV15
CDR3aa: CATSRGTTSGSTDTQYF
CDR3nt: TGTGCCACCAGCAGAGGAACGACTAGCGGGAGCACAGATACGCAGTATTTT

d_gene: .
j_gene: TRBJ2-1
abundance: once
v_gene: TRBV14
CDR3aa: CASSPYPSEQFF
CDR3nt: TGTGCCAGCAGCCCTTACCCCAGTGAGCAGTTCTTC

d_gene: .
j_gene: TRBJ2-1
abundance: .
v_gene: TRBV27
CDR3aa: CASSLGSSYNEQFF
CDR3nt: TGTGCCAGCAGTTTAGGGAGCTCCTACAATGAGCAGTTCTTC

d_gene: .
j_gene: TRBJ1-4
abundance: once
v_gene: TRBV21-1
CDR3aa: CASSALDRYNEKLFF
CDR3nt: TGTGCCAGCAGCGCCTTGGACAGGTATAATGAAAAACTGTTTTTT

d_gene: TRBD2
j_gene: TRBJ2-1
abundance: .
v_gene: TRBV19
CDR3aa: CASSIAPLAGVSYNEQFF
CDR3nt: TGTGCCAGTAGTATAGCCCCGCTAGCGGGAGTGTCCTACAATGAGCAGTTCTTC

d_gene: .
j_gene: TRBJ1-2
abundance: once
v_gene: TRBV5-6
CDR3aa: CASSLVAGANYGYTF
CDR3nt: TGTGCCAGCAGCTTGGTGGCAGGGGCTAACTATGGCTACACCTTC

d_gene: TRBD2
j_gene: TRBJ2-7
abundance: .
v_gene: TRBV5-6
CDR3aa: CASSPTSGSGYEQYF
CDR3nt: TGTGCCAGCAGCCCGACTAGCGGGAGTGGATACGAGCAGTACTTC

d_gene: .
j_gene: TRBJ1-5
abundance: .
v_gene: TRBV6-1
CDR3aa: CASSEVLGNQPQHF
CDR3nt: TGTGCCAGCAGTGAAGTGTTAGGCAATCAGCCCCAGCATTTT

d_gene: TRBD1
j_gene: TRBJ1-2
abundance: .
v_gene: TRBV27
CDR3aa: CASRENRGVYYGYTF
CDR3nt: TGTGCCAGCAGAGAAAACAGGGGAGTGTACTATGGCTACACCTTC

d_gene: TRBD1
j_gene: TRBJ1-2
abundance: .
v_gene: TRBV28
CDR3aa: CASSFRGQGIPDAYGYTF
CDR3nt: TGTGCCAGCAGTTTCCGTGGACAGGGTATTCCCGACGCCTATGGCTACACCTTC

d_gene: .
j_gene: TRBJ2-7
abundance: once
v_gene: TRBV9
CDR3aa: CASSLRDSPYEQYF
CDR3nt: TGTGCCAGCAGCCTGCGGGACAGTCCCTACGAGCAGTACTTC

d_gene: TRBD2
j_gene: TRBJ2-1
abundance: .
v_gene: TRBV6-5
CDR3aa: CASSYGRLAQGDEQFF
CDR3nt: TGTGCCAGCAGTTATGGGAGACTAGCCCAGGGTGATGAGCAGTTCTTC

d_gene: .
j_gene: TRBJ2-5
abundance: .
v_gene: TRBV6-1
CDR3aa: CASSDRGELQETQYF
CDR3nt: TGTGCCAGCAGTGACAGGGGAGAGTTGCAAGAGACCCAGTACTTC

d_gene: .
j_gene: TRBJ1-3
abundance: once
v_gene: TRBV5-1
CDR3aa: CASSLELLGPGNTIYF
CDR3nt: TGCGCCAGCAGCTTGGAGTTGTTGGGGCCTGGAAACACCATATATTTT